This T cell receptor (beta chain) is from a study of CD8 T cells in ankylosing spondylitis. With V trimmed by 1 base and J by 8 bases, 2 bases remained unmatched. Germline V gene sequence: CDR1 SGDLS, CDR2 YYNGEE. The CDR3 consists of 14 residues. This clonotype occurred a few times. TCRdb reprocessed the 5' RACE reads via MiXCR and lists one record per CDR3 protein. The sample shows 150,000 to 200,000 distinct CDR3 sequences, about a third of them seen only once. The receptor was derived from a male donor with ankylosing spondylitis. The material sequenced was synovial fluid, either unsorted or a sorted T cell fraction (not recorded which). The chain couples TRBV9 to TRBJ2-1; 11 bases align to TRBD2. This chain's CDR3 is CASSVTSGSHEQFF. CDR3 sequence (DNA): TGTGCCAGCAGCGTAACTAGCGGGAGCCATGAGCAGTTCTTC.